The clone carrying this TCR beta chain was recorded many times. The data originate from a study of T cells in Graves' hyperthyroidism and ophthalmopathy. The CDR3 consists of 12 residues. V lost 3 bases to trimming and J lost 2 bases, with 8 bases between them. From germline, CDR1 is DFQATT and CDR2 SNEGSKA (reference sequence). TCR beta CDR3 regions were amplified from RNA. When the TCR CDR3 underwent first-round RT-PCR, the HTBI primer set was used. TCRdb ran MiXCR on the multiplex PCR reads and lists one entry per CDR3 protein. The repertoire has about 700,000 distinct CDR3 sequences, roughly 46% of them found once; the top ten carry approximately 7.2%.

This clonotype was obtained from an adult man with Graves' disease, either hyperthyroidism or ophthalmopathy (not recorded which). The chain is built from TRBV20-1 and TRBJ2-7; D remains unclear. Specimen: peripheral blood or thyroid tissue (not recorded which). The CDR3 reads CSASLGTYEQYF. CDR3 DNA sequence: TGCAGTGCTAGTCTTGGGACCTACGAGCAGTACTTC.